This T cell receptor beta chain was captured by sequencing in a study of T cells in localized non-small cell lung cancer. In regard to this clone: Antigen: not known.

This CDR3 has 14 residues. CDR1 SGHRS and CDR2 YFSETQ come from the germline V gene. Trimming cost V 4 bases and J 1 base; bases outside gene matches: 4. Findings and caveats of the study: Elevated circulating T cell density in blood was associated with longer overall survival. Sequence data derive from only one tumor region, so heterogeneity remains possible.

Sequencing used immunoSEQ multiplex PCR; TCRdb keeps in-frame clones, though not all of them. Of 60,000 to 65,000 clones in the sample, roughly 88% were seen once. J is TRBJ2-5 and V is TRBV5-1, with 7 bases matching TRBD1. Specimen: peripheral blood, collected before any cancer treatment. The sequence came from a woman aged 35 to 70 with stage I lung adenocarcinoma. The CDR3 DNA sequence: TGCGCCAGCAGCCAGGGACAGCCCCAAGAGACCCAGTACTTC. It specifies CASSQGQPQETQYF.